A single sample is the source of the 11 T cell receptor beta chains below, sequenced in a study of cytomegalovirus exposure and HLA in healthy donors. This PCR relied on a set of 60 Vbeta primers and 13 Jbeta primers. Repertoires were generated with immunoSEQ multiplex PCR, while TCRdb's copy carries only in-frame clones and drops some. The data hold 170,000 or so clones, with about 73% observed a single time. The source material was PBMCs. Receptor source: a woman aged 50 to 65 in good health and CMV-seropositive.

The chain employs TRBV7-9 and TRBJ2-2; 7 bases line up with TRBD1. This CDR3 contains 16 residues. Losses at the gene ends were 4 bases for V and 0 bases for J; bases not matched to a gene: 5. CDR1 and CDR2 from the germline V gene are SEHNR and FQNEAQ (reference sequence). CDR3 loop: CASSSWDSSNTGELFF. CDR3 DNA sequence: TGTGCCAGCAGCTCGTGGGACAGCTCGAACACCGGGGAGCTGTTTTTT.

V and J are TRBV6-1 and TRBJ2-7, with 12 bases matching TRBD1. Losses at the gene ends were 3 bases for V and 5 bases for J; bases not matched to a gene: 2. The germline gives CDR1 MNHNS, CDR2 SASEGT. CDR3 size: 14 residues. DNA of the CDR3: TGTGCCAGCAGTGAGGGGACAGGGGGCCACGAGCAGTACTTC. Protein: CASSEGTGGHEQYF.

This clone was detected only a few times. The CDR3 region is CASNLGSYNEQFF. CDR3 sequence (DNA): TGTGCCAGCAACCTAGGTAGCTACAATGAGCAGTTCTTC. The chain carries TRBV6-6 and TRBJ2-1, with no clear D. The germline gives CDR1 MNHNY, CDR2 SVGAGI (reference sequence). This CDR3 comprises 13 residues. With 7 bases removed from V and 3 bases from J, the gap between germline ends came to 10 bases.

The gene calls are TRBV5-1 and TRBJ2-1; 10 bases match TRBD1. CDR1 is SGHRS and CDR2 is YFSETQ in the germline V gene. This CDR3 comprises 15 residues. With 4 bases clipped from V and 7 bases from J, the junction kept 8 bases outside the gene matches. The CDR3 bases are TGCGCCAGCAGCCTGACTCAGGACAGGGGGAATGAGCAGTTCTTC. This sequence encodes CASSLTQDRGNEQFF.

This chain connects TRBV5-1 to TRBJ1-1, with D perhaps matching TRBD1 (5 bases). This CDR3 spans 15 amino acids. Germline CDR1 reads SGHRS; CDR2 reads YFSETQ. Trimming shortened V by 0 bases and J by 5 bases, and 14 bases separated the two germline ends. Here the CDR3 reads CASSLVYRRQTEAFF. The CDR3 DNA is TGCGCCAGCAGCTTGGTCTACAGGCGACAAACTGAAGCTTTCTTT.

This clone has just one count. The chain is built from TRBV7-3 and TRBJ2-2; D might be TRBD1 (5 bases). Germline lookup yields CDR1 SGHTA and CDR2 FQGTGA. This CDR3 has 14 amino acids. The ends were cut back, 3 bases at V and 1 base at J, with 6 bases in the middle. The CDR3 loop is CASSFDRNTGELFF. The CDR3 coding sequence is TGTGCCAGCAGCTTTGACAGGAACACCGGGGAGCTGTTTTTT. Complete variable domain (other parts from reference TRBV7-3 and TRBJ2-2): GAGVSQTPSNKVTEKGKYVELRCDPISGHTALYWYRQSLGQGPEFLIYFQGTGAADDSGLPNDRFFAVRPEGSVSTLKIQRTERGDSAVYLCASSFDRNTGELFFGEGSRLTVL.

The chain links TRBV15 to TRBJ1-6, with D perhaps matching TRBD1 (6 bases). This CDR3 is 19 amino acids long. V lost 0 bases to trimming and J lost 8 bases, with 23 bases between them. Looked up from germline, CDR1 is LNHNV and CDR2 is YYDKDF (reference sequence). The chain's CDR3 is CATSRERVNAGAADSPLHF. CDR3 DNA: TGTGCCACCAGCAGAGAAAGGGTAAATGCAGGGGCCGCGGATTCACCCCTCCACTTT.

CDR3 nucleotides: TGTGCCAGCAGCGTAGATGCAGGGACTGAAGCTTTCTTT. This sequence encodes CASSVDAGTEAFF. The chain links TRBV9 to TRBJ1-1, with D possibly matching TRBD1 (5 bases). V lost 0 bases, J lost 5 bases, and 8 bases lay in between. CDR1 is SGDLS, CDR2 YYNGEE, per germline. CDR3 length: 13 amino acids.

The rearrangement uses TRBV18 and TRBJ1-1; D unresolved. In germline, CDR1 is KGHSH, CDR2 LQKENI. V lost 6 bases and J 7 bases, leaving 12 bases between the germline ends. The CDR3 loop spans 12 amino acids. The DNA for the CDR3 is TGTGCCAGCTCCCTTCTACTTAATGAAGCTTTCTTT. Protein product: CASSLLLNEAFF. Drawing the rest from reference TRBV18 and TRBJ1-1, the complete variable domain is NAGVMQNPRHLVRRRGQEARLRCSPMKGHSHVYWYRQLPEEGLKFMVYLQKENIIDESGMPKERFSAEFPKEGPSILRIQQVVRGDSAAYFCASSLLLNEAFFGQGTRLTVV.

This chain connects TRBV15 to TRBJ2-3; the match to TRBD2 covers 9 bases. Losses at the gene ends were 5 bases for V and 6 bases for J; bases not matched to a gene: 6. CDR3 length: 14 residues. Germline V gene lookup returns CDR1 LNHNV and CDR2 YYDKDF (reference sequence). CDR3 in DNA: TGTGCCACCAGCTCGGGACTAGCTGAGGATACGCAGTATTTT. Translation: CATSSGLAEDTQYF.

The chain couples TRBV29-1 to TRBJ2-1, with unresolved D. CDR1 and CDR2 from the germline V gene are SQVTM and ANQGSEA. The V end lost 7 bases, the J end lost 0 bases, and 13 bases lay between the germline ends. This CDR3 spans 14 amino acids. The CDR3 DNA follows: TGCAGCGCCCTAGAAGGTAGCTCCTACAATGAGCAGTTCTTC. As protein: CSALEGSSYNEQFF.